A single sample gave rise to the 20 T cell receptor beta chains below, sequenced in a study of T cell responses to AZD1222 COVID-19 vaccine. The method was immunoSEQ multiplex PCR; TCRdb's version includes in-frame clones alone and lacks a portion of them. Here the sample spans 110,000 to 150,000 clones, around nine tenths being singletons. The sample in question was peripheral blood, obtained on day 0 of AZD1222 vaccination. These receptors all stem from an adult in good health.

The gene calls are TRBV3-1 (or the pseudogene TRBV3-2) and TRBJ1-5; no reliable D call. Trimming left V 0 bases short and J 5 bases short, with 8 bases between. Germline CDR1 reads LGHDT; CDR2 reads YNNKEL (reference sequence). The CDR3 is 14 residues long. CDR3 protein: CASSQEAQDQPQHF. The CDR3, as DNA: TGTGCCAGCAGCCAAGAAGCACAAGATCAGCCCCAGCATTTT.

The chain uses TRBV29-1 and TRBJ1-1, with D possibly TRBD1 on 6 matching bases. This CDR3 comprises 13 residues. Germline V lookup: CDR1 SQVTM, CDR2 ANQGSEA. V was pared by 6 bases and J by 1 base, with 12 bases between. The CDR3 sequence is CSVGTRGNTEAFF. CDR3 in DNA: TGCAGCGTGGGAACCAGGGGGAACACTGAAGCTTTCTTT.

DNA for the CDR3: TGTGCCAGCAGTTACGGCGGGAGGGCCGGGGACGAGCAGTACTTC. Its protein product is CASSYGGRAGDEQYF. The chain has TRBV6-5 and TRBJ2-7, with 9 nucleotides matching TRBD2. After removal of 2 bases from V and 5 bases from J, the junction contained 7 bases not matched to a gene. This CDR3 spans 15 amino acids. From germline, CDR1 is MNHEY and CDR2 SVGAGI.

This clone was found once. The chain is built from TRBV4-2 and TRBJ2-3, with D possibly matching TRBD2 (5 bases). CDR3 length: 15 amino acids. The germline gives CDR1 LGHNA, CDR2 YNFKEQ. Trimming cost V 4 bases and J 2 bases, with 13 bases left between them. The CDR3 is CASSRGDITTDTQYF. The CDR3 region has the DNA TGTGCCAGCAGCCGGGGAGACATAACCACAGATACGCAGTATTTT.

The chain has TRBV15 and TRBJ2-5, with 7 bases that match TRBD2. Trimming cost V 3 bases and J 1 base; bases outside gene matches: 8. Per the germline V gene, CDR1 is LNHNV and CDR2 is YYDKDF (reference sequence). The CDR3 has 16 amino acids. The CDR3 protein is CATSSNWRGIQETQYF. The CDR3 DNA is TGTGCCACCAGCAGTAATTGGCGGGGGATCCAAGAGACCCAGTACTTC.

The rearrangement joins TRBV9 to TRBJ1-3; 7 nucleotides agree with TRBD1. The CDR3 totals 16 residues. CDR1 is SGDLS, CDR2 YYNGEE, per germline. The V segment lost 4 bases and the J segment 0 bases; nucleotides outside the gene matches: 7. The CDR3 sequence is CASSKQGTSSGNTIYF. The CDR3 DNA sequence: TGTGCCAGCAGCAAACAGGGGACTAGCTCTGGAAACACCATATATTTT.

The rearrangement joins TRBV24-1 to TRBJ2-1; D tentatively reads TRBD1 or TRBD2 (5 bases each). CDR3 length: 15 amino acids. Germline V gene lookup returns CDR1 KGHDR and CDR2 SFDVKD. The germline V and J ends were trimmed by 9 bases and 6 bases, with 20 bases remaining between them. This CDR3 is CATSTVGVSVNEQFF. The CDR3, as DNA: TGTGCCACCTCCACGGTGGGGGTTTCGGTCAATGAGCAGTTCTTC.

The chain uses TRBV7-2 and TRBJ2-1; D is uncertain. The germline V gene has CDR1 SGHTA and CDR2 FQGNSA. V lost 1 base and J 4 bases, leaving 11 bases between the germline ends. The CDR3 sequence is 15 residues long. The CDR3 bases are TGTGCCAGCAGCTTAGTGCAGACCGCATACAATGAGCAGTTCTTC. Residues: CASSLVQTAYNEQFF.

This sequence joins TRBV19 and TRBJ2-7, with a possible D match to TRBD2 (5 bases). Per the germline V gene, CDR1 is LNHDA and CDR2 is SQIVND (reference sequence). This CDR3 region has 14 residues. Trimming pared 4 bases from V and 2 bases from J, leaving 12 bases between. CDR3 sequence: CASSTTGSPYEQYF. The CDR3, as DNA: TGTGCCAGTAGTACCACGGGATCCCCCTACGAGCAGTACTTC.

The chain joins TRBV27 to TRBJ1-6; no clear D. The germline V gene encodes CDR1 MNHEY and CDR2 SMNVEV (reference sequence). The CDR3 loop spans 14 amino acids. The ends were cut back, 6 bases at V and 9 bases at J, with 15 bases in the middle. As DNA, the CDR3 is TGTGCCAGCAGCCCTCAGGTCGCGGGTTCACCCCTCCACTTT. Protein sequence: CASSPQVAGSPLHF.

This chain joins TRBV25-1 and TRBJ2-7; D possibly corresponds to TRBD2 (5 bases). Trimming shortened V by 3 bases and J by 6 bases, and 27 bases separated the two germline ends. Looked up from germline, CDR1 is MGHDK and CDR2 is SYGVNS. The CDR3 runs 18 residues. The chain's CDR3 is CASSDALRRLRPAGEQYF. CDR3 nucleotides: TGTGCCAGCAGTGACGCCCTTCGCCGGCTACGGCCCGCGGGCGAGCAGTACTTC.

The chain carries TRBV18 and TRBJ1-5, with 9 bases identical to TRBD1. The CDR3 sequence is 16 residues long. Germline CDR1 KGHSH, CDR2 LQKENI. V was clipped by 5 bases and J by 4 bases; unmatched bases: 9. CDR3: CASSADRGPLNQPQHF. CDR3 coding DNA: TGTGCCAGCTCAGCGGACAGGGGCCCGCTGAATCAGCCCCAGCATTTT.

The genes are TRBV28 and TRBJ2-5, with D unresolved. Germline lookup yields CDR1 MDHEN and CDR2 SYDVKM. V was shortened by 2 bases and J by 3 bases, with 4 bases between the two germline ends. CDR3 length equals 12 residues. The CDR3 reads CASSLQEETQYF. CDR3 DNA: TGTGCCAGCAGTTTACAGGAAGAGACCCAGTACTTC.

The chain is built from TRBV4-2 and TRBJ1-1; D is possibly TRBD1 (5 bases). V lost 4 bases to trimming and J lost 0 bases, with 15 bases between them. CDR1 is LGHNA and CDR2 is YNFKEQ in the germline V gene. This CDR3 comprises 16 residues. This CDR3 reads CASSRHSDSMNTEAFF. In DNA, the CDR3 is TGTGCCAGCAGCCGGCACTCCGACAGTATGAACACTGAAGCTTTCTTT.

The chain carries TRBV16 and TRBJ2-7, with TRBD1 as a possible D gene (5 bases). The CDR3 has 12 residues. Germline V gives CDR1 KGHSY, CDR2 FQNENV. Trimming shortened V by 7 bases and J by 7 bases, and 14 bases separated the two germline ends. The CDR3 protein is CASTGAGLEQYF. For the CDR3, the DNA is TGTGCCAGCACGGGTGCAGGGTTAGAGCAGTACTTC.

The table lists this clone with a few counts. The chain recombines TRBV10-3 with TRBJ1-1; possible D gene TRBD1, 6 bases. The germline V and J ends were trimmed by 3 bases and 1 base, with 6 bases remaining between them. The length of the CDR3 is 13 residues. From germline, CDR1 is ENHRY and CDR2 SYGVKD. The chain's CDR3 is CAISDRGNTEAFF. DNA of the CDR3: TGTGCCATCAGTGACAGGGGGAACACTGAAGCTTTCTTT.

Here the CDR3 DNA reads TGTGCCAGCTCATTCGGGGAAAATAGCAATCAGCCCCAGCATTTT. Amino acid sequence: CASSFGENSNQPQHF. The chain uses TRBV18 and TRBJ1-5; no reliable D call. The V end was cut by 5 bases, the J end by 0 bases, with 11 bases between. This CDR3 region has 15 residues. CDR1 and CDR2 (germline): KGHSH, LQKENI. The full variable domain, rest sourced from reference TRBV18 and TRBJ1-5, is NAGVMQNPRHLVRRRGQEARLRCSPMKGHSHVYWYRQLPEEGLKFMVYLQKENIIDESGMPKERFSAEFPKEGPSILRIQQVVRGDSAAYFCASSFGENSNQPQHFGDGTRLSIL.

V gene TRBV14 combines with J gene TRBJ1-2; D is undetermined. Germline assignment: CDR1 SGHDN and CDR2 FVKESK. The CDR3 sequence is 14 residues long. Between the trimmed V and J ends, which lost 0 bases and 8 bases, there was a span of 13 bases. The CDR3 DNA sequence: TGTGCCAGCAGCCAAGAATACGGCCTCGGGGGCTACACCTTC. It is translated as CASSQEYGLGGYTF.

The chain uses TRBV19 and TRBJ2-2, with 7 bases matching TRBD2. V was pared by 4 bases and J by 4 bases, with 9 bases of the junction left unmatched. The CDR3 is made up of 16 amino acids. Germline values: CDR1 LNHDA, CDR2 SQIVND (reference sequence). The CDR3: CASSTLLPGGTGELFF. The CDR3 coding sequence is TGTGCCAGTAGTACCCTACTACCGGGGGGCACCGGGGAGCTGTTTTTT.

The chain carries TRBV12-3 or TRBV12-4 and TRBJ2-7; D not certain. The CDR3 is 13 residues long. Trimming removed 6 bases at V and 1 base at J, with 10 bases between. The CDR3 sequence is CASRHRTSYEQYF. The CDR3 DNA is TGTGCCAGCAGACATAGGACGTCCTACGAGCAGTACTTC.